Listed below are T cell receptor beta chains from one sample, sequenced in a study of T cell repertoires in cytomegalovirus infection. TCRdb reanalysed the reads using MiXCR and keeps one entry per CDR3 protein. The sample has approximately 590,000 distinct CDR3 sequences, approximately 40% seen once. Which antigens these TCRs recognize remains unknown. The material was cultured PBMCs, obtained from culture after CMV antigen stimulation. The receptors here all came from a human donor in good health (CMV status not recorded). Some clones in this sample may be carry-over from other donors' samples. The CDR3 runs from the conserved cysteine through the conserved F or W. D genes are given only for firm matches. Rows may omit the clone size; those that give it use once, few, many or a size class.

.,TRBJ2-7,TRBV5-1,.,TGCGCCAGCAGCCGCGACGTGGGCCCCGAGCAGTACTTC,CASSRDVGPEQYF
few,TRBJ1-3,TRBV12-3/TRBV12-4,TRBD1,TGTGCCAGCAGCCGCAGGGGGCCTCGTGGAAACACCATATATTTT,CASSRRGPRGNTIYF
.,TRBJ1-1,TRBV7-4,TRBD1,TGTGCCAGCAGCTTAGATTTGGGGACAGGGTCTGAAGCTTTCTTT,CASSLDLGTGSEAFF
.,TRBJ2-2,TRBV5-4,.,TGTGCCAGCAGCTTGAGTTGGAGAGGAACCGGGGAGCTGTTTTTT,CASSLSWRGTGELFF
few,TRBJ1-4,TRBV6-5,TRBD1,TGTGCCAGCAGTTCTGGACAGGGGTTATTTGAAAAACTGTTTTTT,CASSSGQGLFEKLFF
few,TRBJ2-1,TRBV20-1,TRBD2,TGCAGTGCTAGAGATCTGATCGGGGGGAATGAGCAGTTCTTC,CSARDLIGGNEQFF
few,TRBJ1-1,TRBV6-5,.,TGTGCCAGCAGTTTCGTATCAGACATGAACACTGAAGCTTTCTTT,CASSFVSDMNTEAFF
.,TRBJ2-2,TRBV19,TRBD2,TGTGCCAGTAGTATAGGGGAGGGGTACACCGGGGAGCTGTTTTTT,CASSIGEGYTGELFF
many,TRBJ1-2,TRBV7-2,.,TGTGCCAGCAGCTTCCAGACAGGCCTTGGGGGCTACACCTTC,CASSFQTGLGGYTF
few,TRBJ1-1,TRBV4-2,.,TGTGCCAGCAGCCAAAGCGGACCGAACACTGAAGCTTTCTTT,CASSQSGPNTEAFF
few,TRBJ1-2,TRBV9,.,TGTGCCAGCAGCGAAAGGGCCTCTGGAGGCTACACCTTC,CASSERASGGYTF
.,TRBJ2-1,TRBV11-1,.,TGTGCCAGCAGCTCCTCCCGGGGGAATGAGCAGTTCTTC,CASSSSRGNEQFF
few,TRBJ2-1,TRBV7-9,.,TGTGCCAGCAGCCCCCAGGGAGCGCCAGACAATGAGCAGTTCTTC,CASSPQGAPDNEQFF
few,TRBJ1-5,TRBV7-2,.,TGTGCCAGCAGCCTACAAAGAAATCAGCCCCAGCATTTT,CASSLQRNQPQHF
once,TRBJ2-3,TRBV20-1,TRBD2,TGCAGTGCTAGAGATCGACTAGCGGGATATCTAGGGCAGTATTTT,CSARDRLAGYLGQYF
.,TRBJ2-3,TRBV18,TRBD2,TGTGCCAGCTCACCCTTCCCACTAGCGGGAGTGGCAGATACGCAGTATTTT,CASSPFPLAGVADTQYF
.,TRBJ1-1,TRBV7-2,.,TGTGCCAGCAGCTTAGCCGGGCCGAAGGGCGGCACTGAAGCTTTCTTT,CASSLAGPKGGTEAFF
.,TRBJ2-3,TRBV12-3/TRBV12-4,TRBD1,TGTGCCAGCAGACATGACAGGGGACCCACCGCAGATACGCAGTATTTT,CASRHDRGPTADTQYF
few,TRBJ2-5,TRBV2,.,TGTGCCAGCACCAACGAGAGGGGGTTTCAAGAGACCCAGTACTTC,CASTNERGFQETQYF
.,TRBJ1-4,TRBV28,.,TGTGCCAGCAGTTCTTCAGGGACTAATGAAAAACTGTTTTTT,CASSSSGTNEKLFF
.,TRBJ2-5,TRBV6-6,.,TGTGCCAGCAGCCCAAGGGGGTGGGCGACTCTACAAGAGACCCAGTACTTC,CASSPRGWATLQETQYF
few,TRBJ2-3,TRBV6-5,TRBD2,TGTGCCAGCAGTTACGCGGGGGTGGCAGATACGCAGTATTTT,CASSYAGVADTQYF
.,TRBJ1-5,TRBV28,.,TGTGCCAGCAGGCGCCCTGATCAGCCCCAGCATTTT,CASRRPDQPQHF
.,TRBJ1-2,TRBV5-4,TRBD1,TGTGCCAGCAGCTTGTCCGGGACAGGGAACTATGGCTACACCTTC,CASSLSGTGNYGYTF
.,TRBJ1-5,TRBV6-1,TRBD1,TGTGCCAGCACCCTGCGGGCAGGGGGGTTGCAGCCCCAGCATTTT,CASTLRAGGLQPQHF
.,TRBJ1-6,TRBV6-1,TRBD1,TGTGCCAGCAGTCGGACAGGGCGGCCCTATTCACCCCTCCACTTT,CASSRTGRPYSPLHF
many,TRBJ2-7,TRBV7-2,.,TGTGCCAGCAGCTTATCGGGCAGGTCAGGCTACGAGCAGTACTTC,CASSLSGRSGYEQYF
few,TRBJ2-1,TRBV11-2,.,TGTGCCAGCAGCTTAGAACGGGACGATGAGCAGTTCTTC,CASSLERDDEQFF
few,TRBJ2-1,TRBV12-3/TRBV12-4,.,TGTGCCAGCAGAAACAACAGGGCAGAGCAGTTCTTC,CASRNNRAEQFF
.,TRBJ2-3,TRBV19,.,TGTGCCAGTAGTGACCCCATTAGGGGAGATACGCAGTATTTT,CASSDPIRGDTQYF
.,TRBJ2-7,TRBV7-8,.,TGTGCCAGCAGCTTAAGCGAAGGTCAGGACGAGCAGTACTTC,CASSLSEGQDEQYF
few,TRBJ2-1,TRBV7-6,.,TGTGCCAGCAGCGGACGGGGGAGCTCCTACAATGAGCAGTTCTTC,CASSGRGSSYNEQFF
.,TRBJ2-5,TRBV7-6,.,TGTGCCAGCAGCTTATCGGTGTACCAAGAGACCCAGTACTTC,CASSLSVYQETQYF
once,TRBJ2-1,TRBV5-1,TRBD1,TGCGCCAGCAGCTTCGGGACAGGATTATACAATGAGCAGTTCTTC,CASSFGTGLYNEQFF
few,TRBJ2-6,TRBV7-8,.,TGTGCCAGCAGCCGCGAGGTAAAAGGGGCCAACGTCCTGACTTTC,CASSREVKGANVLTF
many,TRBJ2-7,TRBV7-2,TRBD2,TGTGCCAGCAGCTTGGAACCCGCGGGAGGGCCCTACGAGCAGTACTTC,CASSLEPAGGPYEQYF
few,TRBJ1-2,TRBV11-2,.,TGTGCCAGCAGCTCCGGGACACACTATGGCTACACCTTC,CASSSGTHYGYTF
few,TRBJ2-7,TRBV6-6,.,TGTGCCAGCAGCCTAGTCGTGGGTAGCGCCGCTCCCTACGAGCAGTACTTC,CASSLVVGSAAPYEQYF
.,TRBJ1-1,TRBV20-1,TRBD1,TGCAGTGCTAGAAACCAGGACAGGGGGAACACTGAAGCTTTCTTT,CSARNQDRGNTEAFF
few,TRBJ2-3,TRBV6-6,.,TGTGCCAGCATCGAAAACACGATCACAGATACGCAGTATTTT,CASIENTITDTQYF
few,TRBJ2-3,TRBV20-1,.,TGCAGTGCTCGCACAGATACGCAGTATTTT,CSARTDTQYF
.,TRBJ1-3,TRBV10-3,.,TGTGCCATCAACTCCATCTCTGGAAACACCATATATTTT,CAINSISGNTIYF
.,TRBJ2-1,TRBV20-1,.,TGCAGTGCTGAGCCCCCCGGGTATGAGCAGTTCTTC,CSAEPPGYEQFF